The 26 T cell receptor beta chains below were found in one sample sequenced in a study of PD-1 blockade in classical Hodgkin lymphoma. This sample's time point: newly diagnosed, previously untreated cHL patient sample. After PBMCs were thawed, their CD8+ T cells were isolated by magnetic negative selection. Measured with immunoSEQ multiplex PCR; TCRdb has only the in-frame clones, and not every one. The sample has approximately 14,000 clones, roughly nine tenths seen once; the top ten hold 5.5% to 7.5%. The specimen was CD8+ T cells from blood. Receptors originate from a human donor with classical Hodgkin lymphoma.

This chain connects TRBV7-8 to TRBJ2-3; 7 nucleotides agree with TRBD2. Germline CDR1 is SGHVS and CDR2 is FQNEAQ. The junction had 4 bases not matched to a gene; V was cut back by 1 base and J by 3 bases. The CDR3 runs to 15 residues. CDR3 sequence: CASSLGLAVTDTQYF. CDR3 in DNA: TGTGCCAGCAGCTTAGGACTAGCAGTGACAGATACGCAGTATTTT.

The chain is built from TRBV6-1 and TRBJ2-2; D is unclear. The CDR3 extends over 15 amino acids. Germline V lookup: CDR1 MNHNS, CDR2 SASEGT. The V and J ends lost 7 bases and 6 bases respectively, with 18 bases between them. CDR3 nucleotide sequence: TGTGCCAGCAACTCACAGTTCCCCTACTCCGGGGAGCTGTTTTTT. Translation gives CASNSQFPYSGELFF.

The chain joins TRBV2 to TRBJ1-1; D unclear. CDR1 and CDR2 from the germline V gene are SNHLY and FYNNEI. Trimming left V 6 bases short and J 5 bases short, with 22 bases between. There are 16 residues in the CDR3. CDR3 bases: TGTGCCAGCAGCCCCTTTGGGTTCAGCGGTAGGACTGAAGCTTTCTTT. Amino acids: CASSPFGFSGRTEAFF.

J is TRBJ2-2 and V is TRBV11-2; D may match TRBD1 or TRBD2 (5 bases each). The CDR3 is made up of 13 amino acids. The V and J ends lost 1 base and 6 bases respectively, with 6 bases between them. Germline V gene data show CDR1 as SGHAT and CDR2 as FQNNGV. CDR3 coding DNA: TGTGCCAGCAGCTTAGGGGGGTCCGGGGAGCTGTTTTTT. It specifies CASSLGGSGELFF.

The chain carries TRBV7-6 and TRBJ2-1; TRBD2 agrees at 16 bases. This CDR3 is built from 17 residues. The germline gives CDR1 SGHVS, CDR2 FNYEAQ. Trimming took 0 bases from V and 4 from J; bases not matched to a gene: 0. CDR3 in DNA: TGTGCCAGCAGCTTAGCGGGACTAGCGGGAGGGTACAATGAGCAGTTCTTC. Translated, it gives CASSLAGLAGGYNEQFF.

The V gene is TRBV5-5, the J gene TRBJ2-7, with D possibly being TRBD2 (5 bases). The germline CDR1 and CDR2 sequences are SGHKS and YYEKEE (reference sequence). The CDR3 is made up of 14 amino acids. The ends were cut back, 2 bases at V and 3 bases at J, with 12 bases in the middle. The chain's CDR3 is CASSFQAGFYEQYF. In DNA, the CDR3 is TGTGCCAGCAGCTTCCAGGCGGGTTTCTACGAGCAGTACTTC.

This chain links TRBV5-1 with TRBJ1-1; the D gene is possibly TRBD1 (6 bases). With 6 bases removed from V and 1 base from J, the gap between germline ends came to 22 bases. This CDR3 has 17 residues. Germline assignment: CDR1 SGHRS and CDR2 YFSETQ. In nucleotides, the CDR3 is TGCGCCAGCACCCTTGTCCCACAGGGCCCTTGGAACACTGAAGCTTTCTTT. This sequence encodes CASTLVPQGPWNTEAFF.

The chain has TRBV19 and TRBJ1-2, with TRBD1 matching 8 bases. In germline, CDR1 is LNHDA, CDR2 SQIVND (reference sequence). The CDR3 runs 14 residues. The V gene end was trimmed by 1 base and the J gene end by 5 bases; junction bases not matched to a gene: 3. The CDR3 spells CASSIAGGEYGYTF. In nucleotides, the CDR3 is TGTGCCAGTAGTATAGCAGGGGGCGAATATGGCTACACCTTC.

The J gene is TRBJ2-1, the V gene TRBV4-1; D remains unclear. Germline loops: CDR1 MGHRA, CDR2 YSYEKL. The CDR3 has 15 residues. Trimming stripped 6 bases from V and 8 bases from J, with 20 bases between. CDR3 nucleotides: TGCGCCAGCAGTGGCCTGAAAGAGAAACAATATGAGCAGTTCTTC. Its protein is CASSGLKEKQYEQFF.

The chain links TRBV5-1 to TRBJ2-5, with TRBD2 as a possible D gene (5 bases). Germline values: CDR1 SGHRS, CDR2 YFSETQ. The CDR3 sequence is 13 residues long. Trimming took off 6 bases at V and 3 bases at J, with 12 bases between the two ends. CDR3 in DNA: TGCGCCAGCACCCCGGACGGGAAAGAGACCCAGTACTTC. Its translation: CASTPDGKETQYF.

The chain joins TRBV25-1 to TRBJ2-1; D is uncertain. V dropped 1 base and J dropped 5 bases, with 6 bases sitting between them. Looked up from germline, CDR1 is MGHDK and CDR2 is SYGVNS. The CDR3 contains 13 residues. DNA for the CDR3: TGTGCCAGCAGTGAATTCATCAACAATGAGCAGTTCTTC. Translating it yields CASSEFINNEQFF.

This rearrangement joins TRBV7-6 to TRBJ2-1, with TRBD2 matching 14 bases. Trimming at V came to 4 bases and at J to 9 bases, leaving 8 bases not matched to a gene. The CDR3 extends over 16 amino acids. Germline assignment: CDR1 SGHVS and CDR2 FNYEAQ. The CDR3 spells CASSSRGLAGVGEQFF. For the CDR3, the DNA is TGTGCCAGCAGCTCCCGGGGACTAGCGGGAGTAGGTGAGCAGTTCTTC.

V usage is TRBV7-6 and J usage is TRBJ1-1; TRBD1 matches at 7 bases. The CDR3 runs to 16 residues. The V segment lost 1 base and the J segment 0 bases; nucleotides outside the gene matches: 5. Germline loops: CDR1 SGHVS, CDR2 FNYEAQ. CDR3 in amino acids: CASSLGGGNLNTEAFF. The CDR3 DNA sequence: TGTGCCAGCAGCTTAGGAGGGGGCAACTTGAACACTGAAGCTTTCTTT.

This chain uses TRBV28 with TRBJ2-7, with D unclear. The germline V gene has CDR1 MDHEN and CDR2 SYDVKM. The CDR3 is 15 amino acids. V shed 4 bases and J shed 6 bases, with 19 bases lying between them. The CDR3 region is CASSSIKTESGEQYF. The DNA of the CDR3 is TGTGCCAGCAGTTCAATAAAAACGGAATCAGGCGAGCAGTACTTC.

This chain connects TRBV5-1 to TRBJ2-1, with 8 bases that match TRBD2. The junction had 4 bases not matched to a gene; V was cut back by 1 base and J by 1 base. Germline V lookup: CDR1 SGHRS, CDR2 YFSETQ. The CDR3 runs to 16 residues. CDR3 in amino acids: CASSLREGLSYNEQFF. The CDR3 coding sequence is TGCGCCAGCAGCTTGCGGGAGGGCCTGTCCTACAATGAGCAGTTCTTC.

The gene calls are TRBV13 and TRBJ2-3; 8 positions match TRBD2. With 1 base clipped from V and 4 bases from J, the junction kept 4 bases outside the gene matches. Germline CDR1 and CDR2: PRHDT and FYEKMQ (reference sequence). The CDR3 spans 15 residues. CDR3 amino acids: CASSLAGGPPDTQYF. CDR3 bases: TGTGCCAGCAGCTTAGCGGGAGGGCCACCAGATACGCAGTATTTT. Full variable domain (remainder filled in from reference TRBV13 and TRBJ2-3): AAGVIQSPRHLIKEKRETATLKCYPIPRHDTVYWYQQGPGQDPQFLISFYEKMQSDKGSIPDRFSAQQFSDYHSELNMSSLELGDSALYFCASSLAGGPPDTQYFGPGTRLTVL.

The chain uses TRBV5-1 and TRBJ2-1; D is perhaps TRBD2 (6 bases). Germline V gives CDR1 SGHRS, CDR2 YFSETQ. The CDR3 runs 16 residues. V lost 2 bases to trimming and J lost 5 bases, with 17 bases between them. CDR3 amino acids: CASSLIHTGVDNEQFF. The CDR3 bases are TGCGCCAGCAGCTTAATTCATACGGGAGTGGACAATGAGCAGTTCTTC.

This chain uses TRBV27 with TRBJ2-1, with D uncertain. V was cut by 7 bases and J by 5 bases, with 24 bases left in between. The CDR3 is made up of 17 amino acids. Germline loops: CDR1 MNHEY, CDR2 SMNVEV (reference sequence). The CDR3 nucleotides are TGTGCCAGCACCTTATCCCTCGGAGCTATGAATCACAATGAGCAGTTCTTC. Amino acids: CASTLSLGAMNHNEQFF.

The chain recombines TRBV7-8 with TRBJ2-7; 7 nucleotides line up with TRBD1. The CDR3 loop spans 16 amino acids. The germline V gene encodes CDR1 SGHVS and CDR2 FQNEAQ. Trimming at V came to 1 base and at J to 5 bases, leaving 11 bases not matched to a gene. The CDR3 loop is CASSLEAAGGLNEQYF. CDR3 sequence (DNA): TGTGCCAGCAGCTTAGAGGCGGCAGGGGGTCTGAACGAGCAGTACTTC.

This rearrangement joins TRBV13 to TRBJ1-1; perhaps TRBD1 as D (5 bases). Germline lookup yields CDR1 PRHDT and CDR2 FYEKMQ (reference sequence). V was clipped by 4 bases and J by 4 bases, with 13 bases between them. CDR3 size: 14 residues. The CDR3 DNA is TGTGCCAGCAGCTCGGGACTCCGATCCACTGAAGCTTTCTTT. Translated: CASSSGLRSTEAFF.

The rearrangement links TRBV7-9 to TRBJ1-1; unclear D gene. The CDR3 is 13 residues long. CDR1 SEHNR and CDR2 FQNEAQ come from the germline V gene (reference sequence). With 2 bases removed from V and 6 bases from J, the gap between germline ends came to 10 bases. In DNA form, the CDR3 reads TGTGCCAGCAGCTTACCGAGGATTCCTGAAGCTTTCTTT. It encodes CASSLPRIPEAFF.

There are a few counts of this clone. V gene TRBV28 combines with J gene TRBJ1-5; D not certain. The CDR3 is made up of 13 amino acids. The V and J ends lost 11 bases and 5 bases respectively, with 16 bases between them. The germline V gene has CDR1 MDHEN and CDR2 SYDVKM. The CDR3 DNA sequence: TGTGCCTCCAGTCGCCCGGAGCATCAGCCCCAGCATTTT. Translating it yields CASSRPEHQPQHF.

This clone was observed a single time. The chain uses TRBV7-2 and TRBJ2-3; a possible D gene is TRBD2 (6 bases). This CDR3 is built from 15 residues. Trimming took 5 bases from V and 2 from J, leaving 14 bases between them. Looked up from germline, CDR1 is SGHTA and CDR2 is FQGNSA. The CDR3 region is CASSRGTGTTDTQYF. The DNA for the CDR3 is TGTGCCAGCAGCCGGGGGACGGGAACCACAGATACGCAGTATTTT. The full variable domain, rest sourced from reference TRBV7-2 and TRBJ2-3, is GAGVSQSPSNKVTEKGKDVELRCDPISGHTALYWYRQSLGQGLEFLIYFQGNSAPDKSGLPSDRFSAERTGGSVSTLTIQRTQQEDSAVYLCASSRGTGTTDTQYFGPGTRLTVL.

This chain uses TRBV5-1 with TRBJ1-2, with TRBD1 as a possible D gene (5 bases). V was shortened by 3 bases and J by 4 bases, with 16 bases between the two germline ends. The germline CDR1 and CDR2 sequences are SGHRS and YFSETQ. The CDR3 spans 15 residues. The CDR3 nucleotides are TGCGCCAGCAGCTCTGTGCGGGGGGAAGGCTATGGCTACACCTTC. Translating it yields CASSSVRGEGYGYTF. The complete variable domain, with remaining parts taken from reference TRBV5-1 and TRBJ1-2, reads KAGVTQTPRYLIKTRGQQVTLSCSPISGHRSVSWYQQTPGQGLQFLFEYFSETQRNKGNFPGRFSGRQFSNSRSEMNVSTLELGDSALYLCASSSVRGEGYGYTFGSGTRLTVV.

The chain is built from TRBV11-3 and TRBJ2-7, with D possibly being TRBD2 (6 bases). This CDR3 contains 16 residues. The germline V gene encodes CDR1 SGHNT and CDR2 YENEEA. V lost 0 bases and J 5 bases, leaving 17 bases between the germline ends. CDR3 in DNA: TGTGCCAGCAGCTTAGAGGGGACCAACCGGGGGAACGAGCAGTACGTC. It codes for CASSLEGTNRGNEQYV.

The V gene is TRBV15, the J gene TRBJ2-2; D is ambiguous. Germline V lookup: CDR1 LNHNV, CDR2 YYDKDF (reference sequence). V was clipped by 3 bases and J by 5 bases, with 7 bases between them. The CDR3 consists of 13 residues. This CDR3 reads CATSSSRTGELFF. The CDR3 DNA reads as TGTGCCACCAGCAGCTCTCGAACCGGGGAGCTGTTTTTT.